This passage covers 18 T cell receptor beta chains from one sample sequenced in a study of T cells in localized non-small cell lung cancer. Profiling relied on immunoSEQ multiplex PCR, and the TCRdb table lists in-frame clones only, not all of them. The sample records around 36,000 clones, more than 75% being singletons. Sequencing used PBMCs, obtained before any cancer treatment. These receptors all come from a woman between 35 and 75 years old with stage II squamous cell lung carcinoma.

With respect to this clone: The sample holds other DNA sequences that translate to the same CDR3. The rearrangement links TRBV4-3 to TRBJ2-7; 11 bases match TRBD1. Germline CDR1 reads LGHNA; CDR2 reads YSLEER. The ends lost 1 base at V and 3 bases at J; junction bases unmatched: 5. The CDR3 is made up of 16 amino acids. The CDR3 is CASSQGTGTGGYEQYF. CDR3 DNA: TGCGCCAGCAGCCAAGGTACCGGGACAGGGGGCTACGAGCAGTACTTC.

This clone occurred a few times. This sample includes further DNA sequences coding for the same CDR3. The chain couples TRBV28 to TRBJ2-7; D call uncertain. Germline CDR1 is MDHEN and CDR2 is SYDVKM. Trimming left V 3 bases short and J 3 bases short, with 9 bases between. The CDR3 extends over 13 amino acids. This chain's CDR3 is CASSFGQDYEQYV. The DNA of the CDR3 is TGTGCCAGCAGTTTTGGGCAGGACTACGAGCAGTACGTC.

The chain has TRBV2 and TRBJ2-5; perhaps TRBD2 as D (5 bases). The germline gives CDR1 SNHLY, CDR2 FYNNEI. CDR3 length equals 12 residues. V was cut by 9 bases and J by 3 bases, with 11 bases left in between. The CDR3: CARRVGKETQYF. The CDR3 DNA is TGTGCCAGACGCGTCGGGAAAGAGACCCAGTACTTC. Based on the CDR3 plus reference TRBV2 and TRBJ2-5, the full variable domain is EPEVTQTPSHQVTQMGQEVILRCVPISNHLYFYWYRQILGQKVEFLVSFYNNEISEKSEIFDDQFSVERPDGSNFTLKIRSTKLEDSAMYFCARRVGKETQYFGPGTRLLVL.

The chain couples TRBV10-1 to TRBJ2-1, with 12 bases that match TRBD2. Germline-derived CDR1 and CDR2 are WNHNN and SYGVQD (reference sequence). The CDR3 has 15 amino acids. V lost 4 bases and J lost 7; bases outside the gene matches: 5. CDR3 residues: CASSAGTSGPNEQFF. In DNA form, the CDR3 reads TGCGCCAGCAGTGCCGGGACTAGCGGGCCTAATGAGCAGTTCTTC.

J is TRBJ1-1 and V is TRBV5-1; no reliable D call. Germline V gene sequence: CDR1 SGHRS, CDR2 YFSETQ. V gave up 0 bases and J gave up 4 bases, with 16 bases separating them. The CDR3 is 16 amino acids. CDR3 in DNA: TGCGCCAGCAGCTTGGCCTCTATCGGAGAATTCACTGAAGCTTTCTTT. Its protein product is CASSLASIGEFTEAFF.

This rearrangement joins TRBV5-6 to TRBJ2-7; 10 bases map to TRBD1. This CDR3 spans 16 amino acids. V was clipped by 0 bases and J by 0 bases; unmatched bases: 3. In germline, CDR1 is SGHDT, CDR2 YYEEEE. DNA for the CDR3: TGTGCCAGCAGCTTGGGACAGGGGGCAAGCTCCTACGAGCAGTACTTC. It is translated as CASSLGQGASSYEQYF.

The J gene is TRBJ1-1, the V gene TRBV9; D call uncertain. Germline CDR1 reads SGDLS; CDR2 reads YYNGEE. The germline V and J ends were trimmed by 4 bases and 5 bases, with 21 bases remaining between them. This CDR3 is 16 amino acids long. The CDR3 nucleotides are TGTGCCAGCAGCCCTATCGTGTCAAACGCTGGAACTGAAGCTTTCTTT. Protein: CASSPIVSNAGTEAFF.

This sequence joins TRBV29-1 and TRBJ1-5; D is perhaps TRBD1 (6 bases). This CDR3 spans 14 amino acids. CDR1 and CDR2 (germline): SQVTM, ANQGSEA. The ends were cut back, 6 bases at V and 5 bases at J, with 17 bases in the middle. In DNA form, the CDR3 reads TGCAGCGTCGAGTTTACAGGGACCGATCAGCCCCAGCATTTT. As protein: CSVEFTGTDQPQHF.

The chain joins TRBV28 to TRBJ1-2, with TRBD1 matching 7 bases. V was clipped by 6 bases and J by 8 bases; unmatched bases: 15. The CDR3 loop spans 15 amino acids. From germline, CDR1 is MDHEN and CDR2 SYDVKM. The CDR3 loop is CASSPDRASRYGYTF. CDR3 nucleotides: TGTGCCAGCAGCCCCGACAGGGCTTCTCGCTACGGCTACACCTTC.

This chain uses TRBV29-1 with TRBJ2-3, with TRBD2 identical over 10 bases. The junction had 6 bases not matched to a gene; V was cut back by 7 bases and J by 2 bases. This CDR3 region has 14 residues. CDR1 is SQVTM, CDR2 ANQGSEA, per germline. The CDR3 bases are TGCAGCGCCCGCACTAGCGGGGCCACAGATACGCAGTATTTT. This sequence encodes CSARTSGATDTQYF.

This clone was counted only a few times. CDR3 protein: CASSEETDTEAFF. DNA for the CDR3: TGCGCCAGCAGTGAGGAGACGGACACTGAAGCTTTCTTT. The genes are TRBV10-1 and TRBJ1-1; D gene uncertain. Trimming shortened V by 2 bases and J by 3 bases, and 7 bases separated the two germline ends. The germline V gene has CDR1 WNHNN and CDR2 SYGVQD (reference sequence). The CDR3 is made up of 13 amino acids.

V usage is TRBV7-9 and J usage is TRBJ1-2; no reliable D call. V shed 2 bases and J shed 3 bases, with 13 bases lying between them. Germline V gene lookup returns CDR1 SEHNR and CDR2 FQNEAQ (reference sequence). The CDR3 loop spans 15 amino acids. CDR3 nucleotides: TGTGCCAGCAGCTTAACTCAGAACAACGACTATGGCTACACCTTC. Protein: CASSLTQNNDYGYTF.

This clone came up a few times. The chain employs TRBV14 and TRBJ1-1; D unclear. The CDR3 runs to 14 residues. The germline V and J ends were trimmed by 2 bases and 7 bases, with 14 bases remaining between them. Germline lookup yields CDR1 SGHDN and CDR2 FVKESK. The CDR3 sequence: CASSQIGRESEAFF. The CDR3, as DNA: TGTGCCAGCAGCCAAATTGGGCGGGAGAGTGAAGCTTTCTTT.

The rearrangement joins TRBV18 to TRBJ1-1; D unresolved. V lost 2 bases, J lost 0 bases, and 7 bases lay in between. Germline V CDR1 and CDR2: KGHSH, LQKENI. The CDR3 spans 14 residues. CDR3 coding DNA: TGTGCCAGCTCACCAACGGGTATGAACACTGAAGCTTTCTTT. Its protein is CASSPTGMNTEAFF.

This clone has a handful of counts. The rearrangement uses TRBV29-1 and TRBJ2-1; 9 nucleotides agree with TRBD2. V dropped 1 base and J dropped 4; count of bases not matched to a gene: 8. The CDR3 is 16 amino acids. CDR1 is SQVTM and CDR2 is ANQGSEA in the germline V gene. The CDR3 DNA reads TGCAGCGTTGAAGGGGCTAGCGGGATGGTTTACAATGAGCAGTTCTTC. Residues: CSVEGASGMVYNEQFF.

The CDR3 is CASSPRLGVITEAFF. The CDR3 nucleotides are TGTGCCAGCAGCCCCCGACTCGGGGTAATCACTGAAGCTTTCTTT. J is TRBJ1-1 and V is TRBV28; D call uncertain. Germline values: CDR1 MDHEN, CDR2 SYDVKM. V was shortened by 6 bases and J by 4 bases, with 18 bases between the two germline ends. CDR3 length equals 15 residues.

V and J are TRBV7-3 and TRBJ1-1; TRBD1 matches 8 bases. The CDR3 length is 14 residues. Germline V gene data show CDR1 as SGHTA and CDR2 as FQGTGA. Trimming took 3 bases from V and 4 from J; bases not matched to a gene: 4. The CDR3 region is CASSLQQGGTEAFF. In DNA form, the CDR3 reads TGTGCCAGCAGCTTGCAACAGGGGGGCACTGAAGCTTTCTTT.

V gene TRBV6-5 combines with J gene TRBJ1-1; D is ambiguous. This CDR3 region has 15 residues. The V gene lost 2 bases and the J gene lost 0 bases, with 10 bases spanning the gap. CDR1 is MNHEY and CDR2 is SVGAGI in the germline V gene. The CDR3 nucleotides are TGTGCCAGCAGTTACCAATCCACGGTGAACACTGAAGCTTTCTTT. Protein sequence: CASSYQSTVNTEAFF.